The 2 T cell receptor beta chains listed next were all sequenced from one sample in a study of technical replicates of blood from a handful of donors. Some clones are missing from TCRdb's copy, which holds only in-frame ones; the method was immunoSEQ multiplex PCR. The data show under 95,000 clones, 95% seen once. The sample consisted of T cells isolated from PBMCs. The origin of the receptors is a human donor in good health.

The chain's CDR3 is CASSFYRTLDYEQYF. CDR3 nucleotides: TGTGCCAGCAGCTTTTACCGGACACTTGACTACGAGCAGTACTTC. This rearrangement joins TRBV7-9 to TRBJ2-7, with TRBD1 as a possible D gene (5 bases). The germline V gene encodes CDR1 SEHNR and CDR2 FQNEAQ (reference sequence). The CDR3 has 15 residues. Trimming cost V 3 bases and J 3 bases, with 15 bases left between them.

The V gene is TRBV4-2, the J gene TRBJ1-2; 8 nucleotides line up with TRBD1. CDR1 is LGHNA and CDR2 is YNFKEQ in the germline V gene. J lost 1 base, V lost 4 bases, and 5 bases had no gene match. The CDR3 is 15 amino acids. CDR3 in DNA: TGTGCCAGCAGCCGAGGACAGGGTATTAACTATGGCTACACCTTC. Amino acid sequence: CASSRGQGINYGYTF.